The TCR beta chain under discussion was sequenced for a study of blood T cell repertoires in COVID-19. About the research overall: The origin of the acute and convalescent COVID-19 samples was the United States, Italy and Spain. T cells, B-cell-depleted T cells, or PBMCs supplied cDNA or gDNA.

In the original workflow: Reference gene primer amplification in the assay estimated nucleated cell counts. The data were produced by immunoSEQ multiplex PCR, yet TCRdb's version contains in-frame clones alone and is incomplete. V, J and clone size are taken as reported in that table, and D and trimming were inferred from the DNA itself. Among 50,000 or so clones listed, roughly 84% were seen once. The CDR3 loop spans 15 amino acids. Germline CDR1 and CDR2: LNHDA and SQIVND (reference sequence). Trimming shortened V by 0 bases and J by 8 bases, and 16 bases separated the two germline ends. This sequence joins TRBV19 and TRBJ1-1; D possibly corresponds to TRBD1 (5 bases). The sequencing sample was made of peripheral blood. The TCR originated in a man aged 50 to 59 with acute or convalescent COVID-19. CDR3 nucleotides: TGTGCCAGTAGTATAGATCGGTCGGGAGGGGACGAAGCTTTCTTT. This codes for CASSIDRSGGDEAFF.